Listed below are T cell receptor beta chains from one sample, sequenced in a study of a mutant IDH1 vaccine in newly diagnosed glioma. Profiled with immunoSEQ multiplex PCR; TCRdb holds only in-frame clones, not every one. The sample yields 30,000 to 35,000 clones, 45% to 70% seen once. Which antigens these TCRs recognize remains unknown. The sequencing used PBMCs, collected from a glioma patient whose treatment included an IDH1 peptide vaccine. The receptors derive from a woman under 30 with glioma. CDR3s include the opening cysteine and the closing phenylalanine or tryptophan. Fields, in order: V gene, clone size, D gene, J gene, CDR3 DNA, CDR3 protein. The D gene is left open where the match is weak. Size is omitted from some rows. Given values are once, few, many or a class for expanded clones.

v_call: TRBV18; clone_size: once; d_call: -; j_call: TRBJ2-5; cdr3_nt: TGTGCCAGCTCCCAGTACCAAGAGACCCAGTACTTC; cdr3_aa: CASSQYQETQYF
v_call: TRBV5-1; clone_size: once; d_call: -; j_call: TRBJ2-3; cdr3_nt: TGCGCCAGCAGCGCGCTTCGTCGACAGAGCACAGATACGCAGTATTTT; cdr3_aa: CASSALRRQSTDTQYF
v_call: TRBV6-5; clone_size: -; d_call: -; j_call: TRBJ1-1; cdr3_nt: TGTGCCAGCAGGGTCGGCTTTGGTACTGAAGCTTTCTTT; cdr3_aa: CASRVGFGTEAFF
v_call: TRBV28; clone_size: few; d_call: -; j_call: TRBJ1-1; cdr3_nt: TGTGCCAGCAGCCCCCTTATCGACACTGAAGCTTTCTTT; cdr3_aa: CASSPLIDTEAFF
v_call: TRBV5-8; clone_size: few; d_call: TRBD2; j_call: TRBJ2-3; cdr3_nt: TGTGCCAGCAGCTCCGGCTGGGGGGGTGGCACAGATACGCAGTATTTT; cdr3_aa: CASSSGWGGGTDTQYF
v_call: TRBV19; clone_size: -; d_call: TRBD1; j_call: TRBJ1-1; cdr3_nt: TGTGCCAGTATTCCCACGGGAGGGGGCAGGCAAGCTTTCTTT; cdr3_aa: CASIPTGGGRQAFF
v_call: TRBV5-1; clone_size: once; d_call: -; j_call: TRBJ2-1; cdr3_nt: TGCGCCAGCAGATCGGGCGGGACATCCTACAATGAGCAGTTCTTC; cdr3_aa: CASRSGGTSYNEQFF
v_call: TRBV5-4; clone_size: -; d_call: -; j_call: TRBJ2-2; cdr3_nt: TGTGCCAGCAGCTTTGACTGGGGGACGGGTCCCGGGGAGCTGTTTTTT; cdr3_aa: CASSFDWGTGPGELFF
v_call: TRBV18; clone_size: few; d_call: TRBD1; j_call: TRBJ2-4; cdr3_nt: TGTGCCAGCTCACCGACCGGGACAGGGAACATTCAGTACTTC; cdr3_aa: CASSPTGTGNIQYF
v_call: TRBV7-9; clone_size: -; d_call: -; j_call: TRBJ1-1; cdr3_nt: TGTGCCAGCAGCTTCGATGGATTTAACACTGAAGCTTTCTTT; cdr3_aa: CASSFDGFNTEAFF
v_call: TRBV11-3; clone_size: -; d_call: TRBD1; j_call: TRBJ1-2; cdr3_nt: TGTGCCAGCAGCTGGACAGGGGGAGGCAATGGCTACACCTTC; cdr3_aa: CASSWTGGGNGYTF
v_call: TRBV4-1; clone_size: -; d_call: -; j_call: TRBJ2-1; cdr3_nt: TGCGCCAGCAGCCAAGTTACAATCCCACAGCACAATGAGCAGTTCTTC; cdr3_aa: CASSQVTIPQHNEQFF
v_call: TRBV6-1; clone_size: few; d_call: -; j_call: TRBJ1-1; cdr3_nt: TGTGCCAGCATTAACAGGCAGGGTGACACTGAAGCTTTCTTT; cdr3_aa: CASINRQGDTEAFF
v_call: TRBV27; clone_size: -; d_call: TRBD2; j_call: TRBJ2-7; cdr3_nt: TGTGCCAGCAGTTCTGGGACTAGCGGCTACGAGCAGTACTTC; cdr3_aa: CASSSGTSGYEQYF